The clone carrying this T cell receptor beta chain was observed a few times. A read error may explain this, as a much larger clone is one base away. Patients were all untreated before their thyroid surgery. The data belong to a study of metastatic and nonmetastatic thyroid tumors. Study-wide background: Repertoires were compared across blood and tumor or nodule tissue from malignant and benign thyroid patients.

TCRdb re-called clones from the PCR reads using MiXCR. This table has some 50,000 clones, over 20% appearing once. This CDR3 is built from 13 residues. V was trimmed by 7 bases and J by 6 bases, leaving 15 bases between them. Looked up from germline, CDR1 is SGHRS and CDR2 is YFSETQ. Sequenced: blood. The V call is TRBV5-1, the J call TRBJ2-3; no definite D call. The sequence came from a male donor with papillary thyroid cancer or a benign thyroid nodule (not recorded which). Some clones in this sample may be carry-over from other donors' samples. The CDR3 protein is CASRLNSVDTQYF. CDR3 nucleotides: TGCGCCAGCCGCCTGAATAGTGTGGATACGCAGTATTTT.